This paragraph covers one TCR beta chain sequence. This entry comes from a study of blood T cells in healthy people across ages. The CDR3 covers 16 residues. Trimming at V came to 2 bases and at J to 5 bases, leaving 7 bases not matched to a gene. Per the germline V gene, CDR1 is MGHRA and CDR2 is YSYEKL. Next came a second PCR, run for about 7 to 11 cycles, which used a sample-barcoded 5' primer along with a J-beta primer mix. TCRdb reanalysed the 5' RACE reads using MiXCR and keeps one entry per CDR3 protein. Here the sample spans 850,000 to 1,000,000 distinct CDR3 sequences, about 48% being singletons.

The clonotype originates from a young man in good health. This chain joins TRBV4-1 and TRBJ2-3, with 10 nucleotides matching TRBD1. Sequenced: blood. The CDR3 region has the DNA TGCGCCAGCAGCCAACCAAGACAGGGGGCGAGAGATACGCAGTATTTT. The encoded protein is CASSQPRQGARDTQYF.